A selection of T cell receptor beta chains follows, all from one sample in a study of T cells in Graves' hyperthyroidism and ophthalmopathy. TCRdb reprocessed the multiplex PCR reads via MiXCR and lists one record per CDR3 protein. This table holds 600,000 to 650,000 distinct CDR3 sequences, around 15% found once. Sequencing used blood. These receptors were taken from a woman in her 30s with Graves' hyperthyroidism. CDR3s include the opening cysteine and the closing phenylalanine or tryptophan. The D gene is left open where the match is weak. Clone size is given for some rows only: seen once, a few or many times, or a class if the clone is expanded.

.,TRBD2,TRBJ2-1,TRBV25-1,CASEPPGLAGLNEQFF,TGTGCCAGCGAGCCCCCGGGACTAGCGGGCCTCAATGAGCAGTTCTTC
.,TRBD2,TRBJ2-7,TRBV7-2,CASSTGLAEYEQYF,TGTGCCAGCAGCACGGGACTAGCGGAATACGAGCAGTACTTC
few,.,TRBJ2-7,TRBV29-1,CSVTGTDTYEQYF,TGCAGCGTCACCGGGACGGACACCTACGAGCAGTACTTC
many,.,TRBJ1-2,TRBV5-1,CASSLDKDYGYTF,TGCGCCAGCAGCTTGGACAAGGACTATGGCTACACCTTC
few,TRBD2,TRBJ2-1,TRBV20-1,CSAPLAVPPFGQFF,TGCAGTGCTCCTCTAGCGGTACCTCCCTTTGGGCAGTTCTTC
many,.,TRBJ1-2,TRBV6-1,CASSDYGLDYGYTF,TGTGCCAGCAGTGACTACGGGCTTGACTATGGCTACACCTTC
.,.,TRBJ1-4,TRBV20-1,CSAPDRSLNEKLFF,TGCAGTGCCCCTGACAGATCCTTAAATGAAAAACTGTTTTTT
few,.,TRBJ2-7,TRBV6-2/TRBV6-3,CASSLPGFYEQYF,TGTGCCAGCAGTTTACCCGGCTTCTACGAGCAGTACTTC
many,.,TRBJ1-2,TRBV6-1,CASSSDRRGYTF,TGTGCCAGCAGTTCGGACAGACGTGGCTACACCTTC
.,.,TRBJ2-7,TRBV7-9,CASSLQGRYEQYF,TGTGCCAGCAGTTTACAGGGGAGGTACGAGCAGTACTTC
.,.,TRBJ2-7,TRBV27,CASSYNLVYEQYF,TGTGCCAGCAGTTATAACTTAGTCTACGAGCAGTACTTC
many,TRBD1,TRBJ2-7,TRBV20-1,CSARFAGTGGIEQYF,TGCAGTGCTAGATTCGCCGGGACAGGGGGTATCGAGCAGTACTTC
many,TRBD1,TRBJ2-3,TRBV30,CAWRSGTGGLTDTQYF,TGTGCCTGGAGGTCCGGGACAGGGGGTCTCACAGATACGCAGTATTTT
few,.,TRBJ1-2,TRBV15,CATKDTYSYYGYTF,TGTGCCACCAAAGACACATACTCTTACTATGGCTACACCTTC
.,.,TRBJ2-3,TRBV19,CASSPGAGDTQYF,TGTGCCAGTAGTCCCGGGGCCGGAGATACGCAGTATTTT
many,.,TRBJ2-1,TRBV30,CAGIVGYNEQFF,TGTGCCGGAATTGTGGGCTACAATGAGCAGTTCTTC
.,.,TRBJ2-7,TRBV18,CASSPERYEQYF,TGTGCCAGCTCACCTGAACGTTACGAGCAGTACTTC